The source of this T cell receptor (beta chain) is a study of blood T cell repertoires in COVID-19. V was trimmed by 6 bases and J by 4 bases, leaving 7 bases between them. The germline V gene encodes CDR1 SQVTM and CDR2 ANQGSEA. This CDR3 comprises 11 residues. This clone appeared once. The protocol was immunoSEQ multiplex PCR, while the TCRdb copy is restricted to in-frame clones and leaves out a portion. This repertoire shows 100,000 to 120,000 clones, 75% to 85% found once; its top ten account for about 15%. This sequence joins TRBV29-1 and TRBJ2-1; D unclear. Sequenced sample: peripheral blood. This sequence was found in a woman aged 55-70 years with acute or convalescent COVID-19. CDR3 loop: CSVTVYNEQFF. As DNA, the CDR3 is TGCAGCGTAACAGTTTACAATGAGCAGTTCTTC.